This TCR beta chain was recorded in a study of regulatory T cells in long-lasting Graves disease. Building the TCR beta libraries relied on iRepertoire HTBI primers, and CDR3 regions underwent Arm-PCR. MiXCR, run by TCRdb on the multiplex PCR reads, gives a single entry per CDR3 protein. In the table there are about 620,000 distinct CDR3 sequences, less than 20% of which are singletons. Specified time point: newly diagnosed GD, antithyroid drugs for less than 3 months. From PBMCs, RNA was extracted and then used to make the TCR library. The same data also contributed to another study, on T cells in Graves' hyperthyroidism and ophthalmopathy.

The source material was peripheral blood mononuclear cells (PBMCs), sampled at new diagnosis, from a patient treated with antithyroid drugs. This clonotype originated in a woman in her 30s with Graves disease.

The DNA of the CDR3 is TGTGCCAGCAGTTATGGGTGGGGGGAGCAGTACTTC. It yields the protein CASSYGWGEQYF. The chain combines TRBV6-5 with TRBJ2-7, with D perhaps matching TRBD1 or TRBD2 (5 bases each). The CDR3 runs 12 residues. The ends were cut back, 3 bases at V and 7 bases at J, with 10 bases in the middle. Germline CDR1 and CDR2: MNHEY and SVGAGI.